This is a list of T cell receptor beta chains from one sample in a study of blood T cell repertoires in COVID-19. The method was immunoSEQ multiplex PCR; TCRdb's version includes in-frame clones alone and lacks a portion of them. This sample has over 90,000 clones; roughly 79% occur once, and the top ten carry 4% to 6%. The specimen was peripheral blood. These TCRs come from an elderly man with COVID-19, enrolled during active disease. Each CDR3 is given with its conserved first and last residue. Each record gives: J gene, D gene, clone size, V gene, CDR3 protein, CDR3 DNA. D genes are given only for firm matches. Expanded clones get a size class; other rows say once, few or many, or leave the size out.

>TRBJ1-6|NA|NA|TRBV6-5
CASSRTQGDSPLHF
TGTGCCAGCAGTCGGACACAAGGGGATTCACCCCTCCACTTT
>TRBJ1-2|NA|NA|TRBV4-2
CASSQEAGCNYGYTF
TGTGCCAGCAGCCAAGAAGCCGGGTGTAACTATGGCTACACCTTC
>TRBJ1-4|TRBD1|NA|TRBV28
CASSESGTGIDEKLFF
TGTGCCAGCAGTGAATCCGGGACAGGGATTGATGAAAAACTGTTTTTT
>TRBJ2-7|NA|NA|TRBV3-1/TRBV3-2
CASSQEGRSYEQYF
TGTGCCAGCAGCCAAGAGGGCCGATCCTACGAGCAGTACTTC
>TRBJ2-1|TRBD2|NA|TRBV6-5
CASSKLAGGPGEQFF
TGTGCCAGCAGTAAACTAGCGGGGGGGCCGGGTGAGCAGTTCTTC
>TRBJ2-7|NA|NA|TRBV3-1/TRBV3-2
CASSLYRDITTGPGEQYF
TGTGCCAGCAGCCTTTACCGGGACATTACCACAGGGCCCGGCGAGCAGTACTTC
>TRBJ2-7|TRBD1|NA|TRBV6-6
CASSRQGGSSYEQYF
TGTGCCAGCAGTCGACAGGGGGGAAGCTCCTACGAGCAGTACTTC
>TRBJ1-2|TRBD1|NA|TRBV29-1
CSVAGDRGPRGYGYTF
TGCAGCGTTGCGGGGGACAGGGGCCCGCGGGGCTATGGCTACACCTTC
>TRBJ2-5|NA|NA|TRBV10-3
CAIWPGNQETQYF
TGTGCCATCTGGCCAGGGAACCAAGAGACCCAGTACTTC
>TRBJ1-2|TRBD1|NA|TRBV7-9
CASSPGGQANGYTF
TGTGCCAGCAGCCCGGGGGGACAGGCGAATGGCTACACCTTC
>TRBJ2-7|TRBD1|NA|TRBV27
CASRETGAGEQYF
TGTGCCAGCAGAGAAACAGGGGCAGGGGAGCAGTACTTC
>TRBJ1-2|NA|NA|TRBV28
CASSPLPARGYTF
TGTGCCAGCAGCCCACTCCCCGCTAGGGGCTACACCTTC
>TRBJ2-7|NA|NA|TRBV5-1
CASSLFDEQYF
TGCGCCAGCAGCTTGTTCGACGAGCAGTACTTC
>TRBJ2-2|TRBD1|NA|TRBV6-2/TRBV6-3
CASSRQRTGSTGELFF
TGTGCCAGCAGTCGCCAGAGGACAGGTAGCACCGGGGAGCTGTTTTTT
>TRBJ1-4|TRBD1|NA|TRBV29-1
CSVQRQGGEKLFF
TGCAGCGTTCAAAGACAGGGAGGTGAAAAACTGTTTTTT
>TRBJ1-1|NA|NA|TRBV11-2
CASSLDRGFGTEAFF
TGTGCCAGCAGCTTAGATCGGGGGTTCGGCACTGAAGCTTTCTTT
>TRBJ2-2|NA|NA|TRBV21-1
CASSPAKGACHTGELFF
TGTGCCAGCAGCCCGGCCAAGGGGGCATGTCACACCGGGGAGCTGTTTTTT
>TRBJ1-1|NA|once|TRBV7-9
CASSSRTGDTEAFF
TGTGCCAGCAGCTCGAGGACGGGAGACACTGAAGCTTTCTTT
>TRBJ2-2|TRBD1|many|TRBV30
CAWNGQGTTTGELFF
TGTGCCTGGAATGGACAGGGGACTACCACCGGGGAGCTGTTTTTT
>TRBJ1-1|NA|NA|TRBV12-3/TRBV12-4
CASSLQGAEAFF
TGTGCCAGCAGCCTACAGGGAGCTGAAGCTTTCTTT
>TRBJ1-2|NA|NA|TRBV5-1
CASSLVGDSGYTF
TGCGCCAGCAGCTTGGTAGGGGACTCTGGCTACACCTTC
>TRBJ1-3|TRBD1|NA|TRBV7-2
CASSYSGTGGNTIYF
TGTGCCAGCAGCTACTCCGGGACAGGAGGAAACACCATATATTTT
>TRBJ1-2|TRBD1|NA|TRBV6-2/TRBV6-3
CASSYGPSQGARGYTF
TGTGCCAGCAGTTACGGCCCCTCCCAGGGGGCGCGGGGCTACACCTTC
>TRBJ2-7|TRBD1|NA|TRBV6-6
CASSSTGYEQYF
TGTGCCAGCAGTTCGACAGGGTACGAGCAGTACTTC
>TRBJ2-5|NA|NA|TRBV12-3/TRBV12-4
CASSFKETQYF
TGTGCCAGCAGTTTTAAAGAGACCCAGTACTTC
>TRBJ2-1|TRBD1|NA|TRBV29-1
CSDRQGAYNEQFF
TGCAGCGACCGACAGGGAGCCTACAATGAGCAGTTCTTC
>TRBJ1-2|TRBD1|once|TRBV13
CASSLYLGTGFGGYTF
TGTGCCAGCAGCTTGTATCTCGGGACAGGGTTCGGCGGCTACACCTTC
>TRBJ2-2|TRBD1|NA|TRBV3-1/TRBV3-2
CASSLGTGGHTGELFF
TGTGCCAGCAGTCTTGGGACAGGGGGTCACACCGGGGAGCTGTTTTTT
>TRBJ1-2|NA|NA|TRBV12-3/TRBV12-4
CASSPEVGYGYTF
TGTGCCAGCAGTCCCGAGGTAGGCTATGGCTACACCTTC
>TRBJ1-2|NA|NA|TRBV3-1/TRBV3-2
CASSQGQVYGYTF
TGTGCCAGCAGCCAAGGGCAGGTCTATGGCTACACCTTC
>TRBJ2-2|NA|NA|TRBV6-5
CASSPENTGELFF
TGTGCCAGCAGCCCGGAGAATACCGGGGAGCTGTTTTTT
>TRBJ1-5|NA|NA|TRBV3-1/TRBV3-2
CASSQNRVSNQPQHF
TGCGCCAGCAGCCAGAACAGGGTGAGCAATCAGCCCCAGCATTTT
>TRBJ1-4|TRBD1|NA|TRBV19
CASSSQLATYAQGQDNEKLFF
TGTGCCAGTAGCTCACAACTTGCAACCTACGCCCAGGGACAGGATAATGAAAAACTGTTTTTT
>TRBJ2-7|NA|NA|TRBV30
CAWSVSQGGYEQYF
TGTGCCTGGAGTGTATCCCAGGGTGGTTACGAGCAGTACTTC
>TRBJ1-2|TRBD1|NA|TRBV28
CASSAPATGSYGYTF
TGTGCCAGCAGCGCCCCCGCGACAGGGTCCTATGGCTACACCTTC
>TRBJ2-1|TRBD2|NA|TRBV14
CASSQGTSGITYNKEQFF
TGTGCCAGCAGCCAAGGAACTAGCGGAATAACCTACAATAAGGAGCAGTTCTTC
>TRBJ2-5|TRBD2|NA|TRBV11-2
CASSYPSGRETQYF
TGTGCCAGCAGCTATCCTAGCGGGAGGGAGACCCAGTACTTC
>TRBJ1-1|TRBD1|NA|TRBV6-5
CASSYYPTGGTEAFF
TGTGCCAGCAGTTATTACCCGACAGGGGGCACTGAAGCTTTCTTT
>TRBJ2-1|TRBD1|NA|TRBV6-1
CASSEARQGAGEQFF
TGTGCCAGCAGTGAAGCGCGGCAGGGGGCCGGAGAGCAGTTCTTC
>TRBJ2-7|TRBD1|few|TRBV18
CASSQGSPGTGDEQYF
TGTGCCAGTTCCCAAGGGTCCCCGGGGACAGGGGACGAGCAGTACTTC
>TRBJ2-1|NA|NA|TRBV2
CASSERSSSYNEQFF
TGTGCCAGCAGTGAAAGGAGTTCTTCCTACAATGAGCAGTTCTTC
>TRBJ1-2|TRBD1|NA|TRBV19
CASHRQGGSNGYTF
TGTGCCAGTCATCGACAGGGGGGTAGCAATGGCTACACCTTC
>TRBJ2-3|NA|once|TRBV5-1
CASSPTTGLATDTQYF
TGCGCCAGCAGCCCCACGACAGGATTAGCCACAGATACGCAGTATTTT
>TRBJ2-3|NA|NA|TRBV6-2/TRBV6-3
CASSSYGAHADTQYF
TGTGCCAGCAGTTCCTATGGTGCCCACGCAGATACGCAGTATTTT
>TRBJ1-1|NA|NA|TRBV7-9
CASSLNAGNTEAFF
TGTGCCAGCAGCTTAAACGCGGGGAACACTGAAGCTTTCTTT
>TRBJ2-1|NA|NA|TRBV3-1/TRBV3-2
CASSQGDNEQFF
TGTGCCAGCAGCCAAGGAGACAATGAGCAGTTCTTC
>TRBJ1-6|NA|NA|TRBV7-2
CASSLDGIYNSPLHF
TGTGCCAGCAGCTTAGATGGCATTTATAATTCACCCCTCCACTTT
>TRBJ2-3|TRBD2|few|TRBV7-9
CASSSSGGSNGADTQYF
TGTGCCAGCAGCTCCAGCGGGGGCTCAAACGGGGCAGATACGCAGTATTTT
>TRBJ1-6|TRBD1|NA|TRBV5-1
CAGSQGQNVSPLHF
TGCGCCGGCAGCCAGGGACAGAATGTGTCACCCCTCCACTTT
>TRBJ1-6|NA|NA|TRBV2
CASSADTIYNSPLHF
TGTGCCAGCAGTGCGGATACTATCTATAATTCACCCCTCCACTTT
>TRBJ1-6|TRBD1|NA|TRBV7-2
CASSLTGQTNSPLHF
TGTGCCAGCAGCTTAACGGGACAGACGAATTCACCCCTCCACTTT
>TRBJ2-2|NA|NA|TRBV7-6
CASSLWGQATGELFF
TGTGCCAGCAGCTTATGGGGGCAGGCAACCGGGGAGCTGTTTTTT
>TRBJ1-3|NA|NA|TRBV18
CASSPSGAGRMGNTIYF
TGTGCCAGCTCACCAAGCGGGGCAGGCCGGATGGGAAACACCATATATTTT
>TRBJ1-5|NA|NA|TRBV19
CASRDGGTSNQPQHF
TGTGCCAGTAGGGATGGAGGGACCAGCAATCAGCCCCAGCATTTT
>TRBJ2-6|TRBD1|NA|TRBV10-3
CAIRRDRQSFSGANVLTF
TGTGCCATCAGACGGGACAGACAAAGTTTCTCTGGGGCCAACGTCCTGACTTTC
>TRBJ1-1|NA|NA|TRBV11-2
CASSLAGGAEAFF
TGTGCCAGCAGCTTAGCGGGGGGTGCTGAAGCTTTCTTT
>TRBJ1-1|NA|NA|TRBV29-1
CSVDSWNTEAFF
TGCAGCGTTGATAGCTGGAACACTGAAGCTTTCTTT